This T cell receptor (beta chain) came from a study of cytomegalovirus exposure and HLA in healthy donors (TCRdb year 2017). General notes on the study: According to an earlier analysis of 550 to 700 of the donors, about 179 million T cells yielded 95 million to 140 million unique TCR beta sequences and roughly 280 Gb of sequence data. Around 300 gigabases of sequencing data and tens of millions of unique TCR sequences were included in an early release covering about 700 HLA-typed donors. Of the 350 to 450 genotyped donors, around 81% fell in the genetic ancestry cluster associated with self-reported Caucasian donors. The aim of the study was to test whether cataloging public T cell receptors could identify signatures of past pathogen exposure. Using immunosequencing, the study profiled T cell repertoires from about 610 subjects and related those repertoires to cytomegalovirus serostatus. In addition to the first cohort of 500 to 850 subjects, a separate validation cohort of 130 or so different subjects was used. To predict cytomegalovirus infection status, the study combined high-throughput TCR immunosequencing, statistical association of individual TCRs with disease status, and machine learning. A later analysis re-analyzed previously published TCR beta repertoires from 660 or so donors and added high-resolution HLA genotyping to study TCR occurrence patterns. Rather than drawing on any new phenotypic data, the later analysis identified candidate immune exposures from TCR beta sequences and the way those sequences occurred across donors. An earlier analysis of several hundred of the donors applied high-throughput TCR beta sequencing to assess whether each TCR beta V gene segment acted as functional or pseudogenic. Donor age, sex, ethnicity and CMV serostatus were compiled together with the repertoire data. Genome-wide SNP genotypes for about 65% of the roughly 670 donors were used in a later genetic analysis, which treated that subset as a discovery cohort. Every discovery cohort repertoire had been produced on one sequencing platform. HLA typing covered class I and class II loci at four-digit resolution. Typing coverage varied by locus: 629-630 donors for A, B, C, DRB1 and DQB1; more than 500 for DQA1; more than 600 for DPA1; more than 450 for DPB1. Several DR-DQ haplotypes were handled as single units for association and clustering because linkage in the cohort was strong. On average, roughly 200,000 unique TCR beta nucleotide sequences were sequenced per donor among more than 350 genotyped donors of the cohort, with roughly 18% of those sequences being non-productive.

The library was produced with the immunoSEQ multiplex PCR assay. A mixture of 60 forward primers for TCR Vbeta segments and 13 reverse primers for TCR Jbeta segments was used in the multiplex PCR. A multiplex PCR assay on genomic DNA amplified the CDR3 region of rearranged TCR beta genes. Amplified TCR beta libraries were sequenced as 87-base-pair reads on the Illumina HiSeq System. The authors processed their data as follows. Across the 500 to 700 repertoires, a later analysis counted roughly 77 million unique TCR beta chains, 8.5 million to 12 million of which were shared by at least two donors. To remove PCR and sequencing errors, raw reads were error-corrected and collapsed into unique sequences using a nearest-neighbor algorithm that merged closely related sequences. V, D and J gene segments were assigned by aligning CDR3 sequences to IMGT reference sequences. For a sequence to be retained, a match of at least six nucleotides was required to both a V gene segment and a J gene segment. Rearrangements were classified as productive when the CDR3 lacked stop codons and remained in frame with V and J, and all other rearrangements were classified as non-productive. CDR3 was defined by IMGT convention, running from the second conserved V-encoded cysteine to the conserved J-encoded phenylalanine. In an earlier analysis of 550 to 650 of the donors, sequences lacking an unambiguous match to a single V gene segment were excluded. In an earlier analysis of 450 to 750 of the donors, a V segment was called functional when productive rearrangements were above 56.7%, and segregating when the standard deviation between donors exceeded 5%. A statistical classification framework was built to diagnose cytomegalovirus status from the catalog of TCR beta chain sequences. V and J gene assignment, in a later analysis, came from comparing TCR nucleotide sequences with IMGT/GENE-DB human TR gene sequences. The TCRdist pipeline was used in a later analysis to assign CDR3 sequences and most-parsimonious VDJ recombination scenarios. In a later analysis, each TCR beta chain was defined by its CDR3 amino acid sequence together with its V-gene family, and reads without a unique V-gene family were excluded. A later analysis removed 600 or so highly shared, low-generation-probability nucleotide sequences to deal with suspected cross-contamination and a sequencing artifact. In a later analysis, a clonal expansion index was calculated for each public chain from normalized within-repertoire ranks of inferred template counts. In a later analysis, generation probabilities were computed with a VDJ recombination model fitted to out-of-frame rearrangements, and the resulting probabilities were checked against IGoR. In a later analysis, hypergeometric tests were used to score TCR-TCR, TCR-HLA and TCR-CMV co-occurrence, with a repertoire-size bias correction applied to TCR pairs. To estimate false discovery rates, a later analysis permuted the HLA or CMV assignments 20 times. In a later analysis, co-occurring TCRs were grouped using DBSCAN, with TCRdist sequence similarity added in when clustering inside HLA-allele-positive subsets. Repertoires with fewer than 30,000 or more than 120,000 public chains, plus five repertoires with anomalous nucleotide sharing, were excluded from co-occurrence clustering. TCRdb retrieved this table from immuneACCESS and kept in-frame rearrangements only. Not all clones are present; in checked studies, unresolved V genes account for under half, and no reason is known for the remainder. That table gives V, J and clone size, and the DNA gave D and trimming. The sample table holds under 95,000 clones, of which less than 80% were seen once. Of the sample, about 12% is held by the ten largest clones.

The cohort comprised fewer than 700 healthy bone marrow donors. At the time of sampling, all cohort members were nominally healthy, though unrecorded immune exposures were likely present. The donor was CMV seropositive and belonged to the group of 270 or so seropositive cohort members. Each donor provided a peripheral blood sample, and peripheral blood mononuclear cells were used for TCR beta sequencing. Genomic DNA was extracted from the blood cell samples with the Qiagen DNeasy Blood Extraction Kit. Details on this clone: This clone's antigen is unknown. Base qualities are not provided; no much larger clone lies one nucleotide away.

The investigation overall reported the following: Most TCR sequences were observed very rarely across donors, whereas some public TCRs were present in many individuals. Three of the identified cytomegalovirus-associated TCR beta chains were confirmed in vitro to be specific for cytomegalovirus antigens. A total of roughly 160 TCR beta chains were listed by the study as associated with cytomegalovirus. Because HLA typing was unavailable for some donors at each locus, only the typed subset was used in association tests. A later analysis associated 15,000 to 20,000 TCR beta sequences with specific HLA alleles at a false discovery rate of 0.05. Most CMV-associated TCR beta chains appeared to be HLA-restricted in a later analysis, and the HLA associations seemed to be driven largely by CMV exposure. In this cohort, only TCR beta chains were sequenced, and detectable features were limited by the absence of alpha or paired-chain data. For the cohort, immune exposure information was limited to CMV serostatus. Over 15 rarely observed V segments, including chromosome 9 orphons, were excluded from the earlier analysis of several hundred of the donors because counts were too low. An association between a missense DCLRE1C variant and V-gene and J-gene trimming of TCR beta chains was found in a later genetic analysis and replicated in an independent cohort. Strong co-occurrence of HLA alleles, especially DR and DQ, made assigning TCR associations to individual alleles difficult. An earlier analysis of several hundred of the donors showed that most TCR beta V segments appeared in productive rearrangements either about 90% or about 30% of the time, which broadly matched IMGT annotations. The classifier was reported to diagnose cytomegalovirus status with high specificity and sensitivity in both the original cohort and the validation cohort. According to a later analysis, parvovirus B19, influenza, CMV and Epstein-Barr virus appeared linked to several top co-occurrence clusters. Linkage disequilibrium might explain the correlated functional status among segregating V segments, but an unknown experimental factor could not be excluded. The presence/absence analyses assumed that sequencing depth was roughly uniform across donors, and that assumption may not be true. Compared with the approximately 710-donor mean, donors in an Asian-associated ancestry cluster had fewer N-insertions in productive TCRs, according to a later genetic analysis. Compared with equally common non-associated chains, HLA-associated TCR beta chains in a later analysis were more clonally expanded and had lower generation probabilities. A further reported finding was that TCR beta sequences accurately predicted the HLA-A and HLA-B alleles for most subjects in the first cohort. In a later analysis, TCR association rates were found to vary across HLA loci, with the most associated TCRs seen for DRB1 alleles and the fewest for HLA-C alleles. The 87-base-pair reads could not distinguish some IMGT-functional V segments, including TRBV6-2 and TRBV6-3, so those segments were excluded. A group of highly shared sequence variants was considered likely to be a technical artifact of the sequencing pipeline. According to the authors, the approach could potentially be generalized to other disease states and immunological phenotypes.

The CDR3 runs 15 residues from the cysteine to the phenylalanine. Of all the DNA, just the CDR3 is kept, 45 bases in frame from base 1. As encoded in the germline V gene, CDR1 is SGHRS while CDR2 is YFSETQ. Germline trimming: 4 bases from V, 1 base from J; junction bases outside gene matches: 4. The receptor chain draws on TRBV5-1 and TRBJ1-1; TRBD1 aligns with 10 central bases. The sequence was obtained from a woman between 40 and 55 years old in good health and CMV-seropositive. Sequenced sample: PBMCs. The sequenced DNA is TGCGCCAGCAGCCAAGGGACAGGGGAGAACACTGAAGCTTTCTTT. Translated, it reads CASSQGTGENTEAFF.